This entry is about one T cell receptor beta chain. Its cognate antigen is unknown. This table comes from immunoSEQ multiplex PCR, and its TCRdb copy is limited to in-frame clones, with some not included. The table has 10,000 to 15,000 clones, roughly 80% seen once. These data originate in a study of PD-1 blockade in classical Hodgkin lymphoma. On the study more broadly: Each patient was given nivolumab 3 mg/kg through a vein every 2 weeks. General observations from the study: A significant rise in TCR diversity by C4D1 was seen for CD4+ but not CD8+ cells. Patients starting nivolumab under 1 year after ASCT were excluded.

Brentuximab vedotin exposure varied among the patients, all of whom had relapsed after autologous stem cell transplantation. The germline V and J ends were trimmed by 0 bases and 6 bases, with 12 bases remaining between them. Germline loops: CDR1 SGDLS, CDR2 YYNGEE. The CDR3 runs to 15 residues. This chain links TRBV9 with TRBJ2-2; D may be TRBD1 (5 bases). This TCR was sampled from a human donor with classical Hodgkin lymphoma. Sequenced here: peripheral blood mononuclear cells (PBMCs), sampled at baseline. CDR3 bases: TGTGCCAGCAGCGTAGCTGGGGCTACCTCCGGGGAGCTGTTTTTT. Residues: CASSVAGATSGELFF. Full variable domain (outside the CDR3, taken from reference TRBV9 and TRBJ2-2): DSGVTQTPKHLITATGQRVTLRCSPRSGDLSVYWYQQSLDQGLQFLIQYYNGEERAKGNILERFSAQQFPDLHSELNLSSLELGDSALYFCASSVAGATSGELFFGEGSRLTVL.